The clone carrying this T cell receptor (beta chain) appeared many times. This entry belongs to a study of T-cell reconstitution after alpha-beta-depleted transplantation in children. The CDR3 runs 14 residues. Germline CDR1 DFQATT, CDR2 SNEGSKA (reference sequence). Trimming cost V 4 bases and J 5 bases, with 18 bases left between them. Unique molecular identifiers tagged the TCRbeta library. TCRdb used MiXCR to reprocess the PCR reads, holding one entry per CDR3 protein. The repertoire has 350,000 to 450,000 distinct CDR3 sequences, approximately 12% of them found once; the top ten carry around 4.1%.

This TCR derives from a human donor who donated a stem cell graft to a child with Fanconi anemia. The chain carries TRBV20-1 and TRBJ2-7; D unresolved. Sample: PBMCs, taken from the stem cell graft. CDR3 in DNA: TGCAGTGCTATTTCACCCAACCCCATAGACGAGCAGTACTTC. Amino acids: CSAISPNPIDEQYF.